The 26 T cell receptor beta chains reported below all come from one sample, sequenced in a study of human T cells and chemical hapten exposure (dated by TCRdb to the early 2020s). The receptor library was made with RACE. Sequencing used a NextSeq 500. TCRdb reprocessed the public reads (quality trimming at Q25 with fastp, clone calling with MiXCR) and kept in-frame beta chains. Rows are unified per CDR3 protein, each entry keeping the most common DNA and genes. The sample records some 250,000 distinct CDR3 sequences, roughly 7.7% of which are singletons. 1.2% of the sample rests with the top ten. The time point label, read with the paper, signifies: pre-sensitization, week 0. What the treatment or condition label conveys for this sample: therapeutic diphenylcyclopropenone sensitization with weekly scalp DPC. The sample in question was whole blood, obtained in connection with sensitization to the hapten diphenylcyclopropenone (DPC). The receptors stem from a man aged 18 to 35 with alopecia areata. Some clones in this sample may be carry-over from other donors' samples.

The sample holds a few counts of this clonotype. The CDR3 sequence: CASSLFGASNEQFF. In nucleotides, the CDR3 is TGTGCCAGCAGCTTGTTCGGGGCATCGAATGAGCAGTTCTTC. This chain connects TRBV7-7 to TRBJ2-1, with D perhaps matching TRBD1 or TRBD2 (5 bases each). This CDR3 has 14 residues. Germline V gene sequence: CDR1 SSHAT, CDR2 FNYEAQ (reference sequence). The V end was cut by 3 bases, the J end by 7 bases, with 13 bases between.

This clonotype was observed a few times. The CDR3 DNA follows: TGCGCCAGCAGCAGGACTAGCGGGGGAAACTACGAGCAGTACTTC. The encoded protein is CASSRTSGGNYEQYF. V gene TRBV5-1 combines with J gene TRBJ2-7; TRBD2 matches at 13 bases. Germline V lookup: CDR1 SGHRS, CDR2 YFSETQ. The CDR3 consists of 15 residues. V lost 4 bases and J lost 3; bases outside the gene matches: 4.

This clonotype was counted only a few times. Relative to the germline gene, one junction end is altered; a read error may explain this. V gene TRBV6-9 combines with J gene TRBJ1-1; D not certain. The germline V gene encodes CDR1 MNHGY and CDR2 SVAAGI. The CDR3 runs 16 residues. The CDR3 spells CASSPKGGRKNPEAFF. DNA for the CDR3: TGTGCCAGCAGTCCAAAGGGTGGCAGGAAGAACCCTGAAGCTTTCTTT.

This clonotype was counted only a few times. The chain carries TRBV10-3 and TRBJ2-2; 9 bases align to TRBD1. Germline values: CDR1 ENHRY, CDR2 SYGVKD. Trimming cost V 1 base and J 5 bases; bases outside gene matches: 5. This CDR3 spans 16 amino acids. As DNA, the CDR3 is TGTGCCATCAGTGAGTTGGGACAGGGTGAGACCGGGGAGCTGTTTTTT. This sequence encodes CAISELGQGETGELFF.

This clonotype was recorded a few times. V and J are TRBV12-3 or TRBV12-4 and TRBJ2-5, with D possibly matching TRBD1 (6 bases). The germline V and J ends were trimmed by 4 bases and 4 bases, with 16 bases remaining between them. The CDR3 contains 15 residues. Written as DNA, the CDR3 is TGTGCCAGCAGTTCGACAGGTGCATGGCGAGAGACCCAGTACTTC. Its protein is CASSSTGAWRETQYF.

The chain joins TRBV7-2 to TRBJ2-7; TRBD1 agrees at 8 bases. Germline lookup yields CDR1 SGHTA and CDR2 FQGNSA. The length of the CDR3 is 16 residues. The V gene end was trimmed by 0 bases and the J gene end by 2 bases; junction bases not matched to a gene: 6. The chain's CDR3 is CASSLAGGQATYEQYF. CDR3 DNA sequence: TGTGCCAGCAGCTTAGCAGGGGGACAGGCTACCTACGAGCAGTACTTC.

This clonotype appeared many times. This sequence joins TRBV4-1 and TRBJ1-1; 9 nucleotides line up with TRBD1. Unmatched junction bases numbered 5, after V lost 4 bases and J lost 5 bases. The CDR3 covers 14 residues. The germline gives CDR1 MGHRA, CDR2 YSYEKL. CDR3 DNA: TGCGCCAGCAGCCGGACGGGACAGGGAACTGAAGCTTTCTTT. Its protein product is CASSRTGQGTEAFF.

The CDR3 loop reads CSVRGTDRIYEQYF. CDR3 DNA: TGCAGCGTCCGGGGAACGGACAGGATCTACGAGCAGTACTTC. The chain links TRBV29-1 to TRBJ2-7, with TRBD1 identical over 7 bases. Germline V CDR1 and CDR2: SQVTM, ANQGSEA. CDR3 length: 14 residues. V gave up 6 bases and J gave up 3 bases; unmatched junction bases: 11.

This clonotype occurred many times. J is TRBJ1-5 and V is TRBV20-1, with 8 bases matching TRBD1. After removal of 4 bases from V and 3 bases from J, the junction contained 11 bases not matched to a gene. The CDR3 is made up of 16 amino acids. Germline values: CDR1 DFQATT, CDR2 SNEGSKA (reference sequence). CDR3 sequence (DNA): TGCAGTGCTAAACCGCTAGGGACAGGTTACAATCAGCCCCAGCATTTT. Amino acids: CSAKPLGTGYNQPQHF.

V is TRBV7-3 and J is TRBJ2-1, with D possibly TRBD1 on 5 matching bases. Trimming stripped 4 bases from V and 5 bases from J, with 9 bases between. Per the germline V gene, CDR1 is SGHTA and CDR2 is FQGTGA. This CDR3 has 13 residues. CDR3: CASSSAGNNEQFF. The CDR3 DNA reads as TGTGCCAGCAGCTCCGCAGGGAACAATGAGCAGTTCTTC.

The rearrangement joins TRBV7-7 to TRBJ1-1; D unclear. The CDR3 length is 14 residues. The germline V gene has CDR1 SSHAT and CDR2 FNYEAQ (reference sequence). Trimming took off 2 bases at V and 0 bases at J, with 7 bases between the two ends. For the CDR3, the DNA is TGTGCCAGCAGCTTAAAACAACTGAACACTGAAGCTTTCTTT. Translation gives CASSLKQLNTEAFF. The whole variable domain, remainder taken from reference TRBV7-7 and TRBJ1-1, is GAGVSQSPRYKVTKRGQDVTLRCDPISSHATLYWYQQALGQGPEFLTYFNYEAQPDKSGLPSDRFSAERPEGSISTLTIQRTEQRDSAMYRCASSLKQLNTEAFFGQGTRLTVV.

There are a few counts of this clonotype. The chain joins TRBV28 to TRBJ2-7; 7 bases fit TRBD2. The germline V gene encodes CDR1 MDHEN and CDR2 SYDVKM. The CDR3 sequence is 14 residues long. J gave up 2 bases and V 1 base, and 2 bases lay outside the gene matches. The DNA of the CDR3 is TGTGCCAGCAGTTTATCGGGGGGAACCTACGAGCAGTACTTC. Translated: CASSLSGGTYEQYF.

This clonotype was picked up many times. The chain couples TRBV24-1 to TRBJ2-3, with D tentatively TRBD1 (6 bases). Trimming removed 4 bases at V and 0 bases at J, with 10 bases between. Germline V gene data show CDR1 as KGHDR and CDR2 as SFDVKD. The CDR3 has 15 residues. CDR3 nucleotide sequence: TGTGCCACCAGTGACAAGGGGGACAGCACAGATACGCAGTATTTT. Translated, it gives CATSDKGDSTDTQYF.

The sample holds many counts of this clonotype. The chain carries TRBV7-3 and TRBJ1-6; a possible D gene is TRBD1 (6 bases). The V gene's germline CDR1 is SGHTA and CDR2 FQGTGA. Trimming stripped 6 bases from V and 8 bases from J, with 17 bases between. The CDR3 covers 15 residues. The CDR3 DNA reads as TGTGCCAGCAGGTTGAATCGGGGGCCCGATTCACCCCTCCACTTT. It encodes CASRLNRGPDSPLHF.

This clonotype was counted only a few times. The CDR3 DNA reads TGTGCCAGCAGTTTGTCCTCGCCAGGACCCTACGAGCAGTACTTC. Residues: CASSLSSPGPYEQYF. The J gene is TRBJ2-7, the V gene TRBV12-3 or TRBV12-4; no reliable D call. The CDR3 sequence is 15 residues long. The V gene lost 3 bases and the J gene lost 2 bases, with 14 bases spanning the gap.

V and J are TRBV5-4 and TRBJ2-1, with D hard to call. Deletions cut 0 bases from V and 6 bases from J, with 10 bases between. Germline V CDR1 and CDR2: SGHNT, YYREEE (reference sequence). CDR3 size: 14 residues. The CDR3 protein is CASSLAPSTNEQFF. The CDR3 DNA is TGTGCCAGCAGCTTGGCGCCGAGTACCAATGAGCAGTTCTTC.

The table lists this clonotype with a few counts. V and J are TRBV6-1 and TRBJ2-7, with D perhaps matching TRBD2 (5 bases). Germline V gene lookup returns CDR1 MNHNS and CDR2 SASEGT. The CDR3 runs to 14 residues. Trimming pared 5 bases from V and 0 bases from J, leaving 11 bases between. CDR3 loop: CASSPGMSSYEQYF. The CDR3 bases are TGTGCCAGCAGTCCGGGGATGAGCTCCTACGAGCAGTACTTC.

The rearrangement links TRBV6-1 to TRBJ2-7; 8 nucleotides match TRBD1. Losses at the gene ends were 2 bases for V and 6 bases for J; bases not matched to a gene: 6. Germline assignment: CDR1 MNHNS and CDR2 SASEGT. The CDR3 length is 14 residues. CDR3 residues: CASSESGQGGEQYF. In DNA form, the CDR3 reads TGTGCCAGCAGTGAATCAGGACAGGGAGGCGAGCAGTACTTC.

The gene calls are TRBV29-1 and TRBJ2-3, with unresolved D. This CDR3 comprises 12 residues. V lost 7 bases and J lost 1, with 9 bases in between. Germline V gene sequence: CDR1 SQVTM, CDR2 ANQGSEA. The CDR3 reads CSALPGTDTQYF. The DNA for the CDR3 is TGCAGCGCCTTACCTGGCACAGATACGCAGTATTTT.

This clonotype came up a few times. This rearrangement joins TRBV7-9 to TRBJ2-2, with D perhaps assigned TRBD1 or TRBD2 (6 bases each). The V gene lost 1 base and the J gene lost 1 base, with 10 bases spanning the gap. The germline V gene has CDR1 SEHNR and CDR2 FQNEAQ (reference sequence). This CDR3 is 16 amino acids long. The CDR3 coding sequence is TGTGCCAGCAGCTTAGACCGGGGGCTGAACACCGGGGAGCTGTTTTTT. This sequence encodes CASSLDRGLNTGELFF.

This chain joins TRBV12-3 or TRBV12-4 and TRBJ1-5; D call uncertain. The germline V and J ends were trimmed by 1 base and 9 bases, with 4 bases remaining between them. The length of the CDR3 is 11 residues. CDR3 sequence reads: CASSLEGPQHF. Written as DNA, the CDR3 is TGTGCCAGCAGTTTAGAGGGGCCCCAGCATTTT.

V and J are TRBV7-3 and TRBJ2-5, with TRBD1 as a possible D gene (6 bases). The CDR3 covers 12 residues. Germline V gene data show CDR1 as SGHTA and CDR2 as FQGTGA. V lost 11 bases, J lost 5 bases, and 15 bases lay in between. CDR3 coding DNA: TGTGCCGTCCGAAGGGGGATGGAGACCCAGTACTTC. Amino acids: CAVRRGMETQYF.

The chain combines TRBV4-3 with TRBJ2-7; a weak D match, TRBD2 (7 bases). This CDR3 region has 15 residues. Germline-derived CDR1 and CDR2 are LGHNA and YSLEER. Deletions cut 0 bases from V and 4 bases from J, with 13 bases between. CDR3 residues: CASSQDRGAKYEQYF. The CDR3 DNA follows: TGCGCCAGCAGCCAAGACCGGGGGGCTAAGTACGAGCAGTACTTC.

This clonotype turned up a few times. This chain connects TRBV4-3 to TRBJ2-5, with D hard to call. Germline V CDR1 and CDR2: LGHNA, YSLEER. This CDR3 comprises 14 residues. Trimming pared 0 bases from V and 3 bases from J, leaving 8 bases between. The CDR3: CASSQEIREETQYF. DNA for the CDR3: TGCGCCAGCAGCCAAGAGATTAGGGAAGAGACCCAGTACTTC.

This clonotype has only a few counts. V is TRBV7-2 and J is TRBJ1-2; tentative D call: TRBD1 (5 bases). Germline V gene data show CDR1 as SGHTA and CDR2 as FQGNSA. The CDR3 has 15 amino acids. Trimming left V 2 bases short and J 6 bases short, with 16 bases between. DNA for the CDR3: TGTGCCAGCAGCTTACTCCCTGAGGGGAGGGATGGCTACACCTTC. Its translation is CASSLLPEGRDGYTF.

This chain's CDR3 is CASSIQGTETQYF. DNA of the CDR3: TGTGCCAGCAGCATCCAGGGGACGGAGACCCAGTACTTC. The rearrangement uses TRBV6-5 and TRBJ2-5, with D possibly TRBD1 on 6 matching bases. This CDR3 spans 13 amino acids. The germline V and J ends were trimmed by 6 bases and 5 bases, with 13 bases remaining between them. Germline V gives CDR1 MNHEY, CDR2 SVGAGI.